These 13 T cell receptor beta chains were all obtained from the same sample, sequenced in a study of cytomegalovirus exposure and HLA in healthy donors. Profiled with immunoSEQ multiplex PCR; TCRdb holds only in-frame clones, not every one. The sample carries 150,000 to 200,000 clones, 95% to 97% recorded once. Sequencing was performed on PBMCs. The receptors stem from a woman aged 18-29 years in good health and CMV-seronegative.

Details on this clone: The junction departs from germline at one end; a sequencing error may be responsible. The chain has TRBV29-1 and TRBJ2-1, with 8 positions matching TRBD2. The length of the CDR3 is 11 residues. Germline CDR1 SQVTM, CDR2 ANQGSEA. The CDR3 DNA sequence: TGCAGCGTCCGAGGGGCGGGGGGCACCCTCTTC. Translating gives CSVRGAGGTLF.

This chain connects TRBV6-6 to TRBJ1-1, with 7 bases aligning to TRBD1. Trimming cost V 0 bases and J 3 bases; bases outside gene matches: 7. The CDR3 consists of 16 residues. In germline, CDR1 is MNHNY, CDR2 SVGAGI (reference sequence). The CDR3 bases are TGTGCCAGCAGTTACTCGTCGACAGGGCCTTACACTGAAGCTTTCTTT. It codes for CASSYSSTGPYTEAFF.

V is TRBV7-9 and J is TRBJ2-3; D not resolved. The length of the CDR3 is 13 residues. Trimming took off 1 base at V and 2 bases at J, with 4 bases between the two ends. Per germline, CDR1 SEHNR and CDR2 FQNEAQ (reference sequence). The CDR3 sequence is CASSLVSTDTQYF. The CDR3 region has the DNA TGTGCCAGCAGCTTAGTCTCCACAGATACGCAGTATTTT.

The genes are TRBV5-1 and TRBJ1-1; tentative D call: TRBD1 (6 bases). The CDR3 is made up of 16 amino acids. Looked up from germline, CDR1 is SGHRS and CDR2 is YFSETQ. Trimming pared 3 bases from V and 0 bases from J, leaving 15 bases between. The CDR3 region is CASSSGRGLVNTEAFF. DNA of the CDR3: TGCGCCAGCAGCTCCGGCAGGGGTTTGGTGAACACTGAAGCTTTCTTT. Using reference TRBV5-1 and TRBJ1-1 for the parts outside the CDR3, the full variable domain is KAGVTQTPRYLIKTRGQQVTLSCSPISGHRSVSWYQQTPGQGLQFLFEYFSETQRNKGNFPGRFSGRQFSNSRSEMNVSTLELGDSALYLCASSSGRGLVNTEAFFGQGTRLTVV.

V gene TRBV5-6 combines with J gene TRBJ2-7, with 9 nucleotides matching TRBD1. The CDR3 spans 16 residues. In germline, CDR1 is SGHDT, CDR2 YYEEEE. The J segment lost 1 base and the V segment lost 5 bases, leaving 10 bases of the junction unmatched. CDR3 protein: CASRLLTGGLSYEQYF. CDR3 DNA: TGTGCCAGCAGGTTACTGACAGGGGGTTTATCCTACGAGCAGTACTTC.

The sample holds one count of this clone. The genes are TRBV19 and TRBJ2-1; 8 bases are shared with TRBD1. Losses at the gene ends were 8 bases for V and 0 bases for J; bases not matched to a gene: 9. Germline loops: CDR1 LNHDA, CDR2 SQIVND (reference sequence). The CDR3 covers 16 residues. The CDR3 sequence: CASHGQGLASYNEQFF. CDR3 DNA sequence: TGTGCCAGTCACGGACAGGGATTGGCCTCCTACAATGAGCAGTTCTTC.

CDR3 in amino acids: CASSERGYTF. CDR3 coding DNA: TGTGCCAGCAGTGAACGGGGCTACACCTTC. The rearrangement uses TRBV6-1 and TRBJ1-2; D not resolved. This CDR3 contains 10 residues. Trimming shortened V by 2 bases and J by 8 bases, and 3 bases separated the two germline ends. Germline CDR1 and CDR2: MNHNS and SASEGT.

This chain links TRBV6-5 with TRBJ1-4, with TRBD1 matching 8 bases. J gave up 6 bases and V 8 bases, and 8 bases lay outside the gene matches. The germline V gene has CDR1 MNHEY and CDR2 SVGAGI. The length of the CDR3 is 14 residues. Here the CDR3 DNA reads TGTGCCAGCGACTCCGGGACAGGTTATGAAAAACTGTTTTTT. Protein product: CASDSGTGYEKLFF.

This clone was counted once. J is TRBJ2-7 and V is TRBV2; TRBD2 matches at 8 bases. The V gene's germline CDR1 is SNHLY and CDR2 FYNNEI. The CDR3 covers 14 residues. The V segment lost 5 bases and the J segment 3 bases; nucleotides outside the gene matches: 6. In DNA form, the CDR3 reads TGTGCCAGCAGTCTAGTAACTAGCGGCTACGAGCAGTACTTC. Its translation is CASSLVTSGYEQYF.

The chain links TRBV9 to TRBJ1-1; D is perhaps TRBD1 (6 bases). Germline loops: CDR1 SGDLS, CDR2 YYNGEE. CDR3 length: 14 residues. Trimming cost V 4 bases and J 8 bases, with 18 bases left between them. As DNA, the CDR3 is TGTGCCAGCAGCCCAACAGGGTCCTCGGTAGAAGCTTTCTTT. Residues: CASSPTGSSVEAFF.

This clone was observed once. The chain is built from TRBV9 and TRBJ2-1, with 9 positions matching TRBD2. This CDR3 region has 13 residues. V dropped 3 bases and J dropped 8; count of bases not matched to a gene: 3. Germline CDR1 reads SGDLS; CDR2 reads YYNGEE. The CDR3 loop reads CASSGGGEYEQFF. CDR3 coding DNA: TGTGCCAGCAGCGGCGGGGGGGAGTATGAGCAGTTCTTC.

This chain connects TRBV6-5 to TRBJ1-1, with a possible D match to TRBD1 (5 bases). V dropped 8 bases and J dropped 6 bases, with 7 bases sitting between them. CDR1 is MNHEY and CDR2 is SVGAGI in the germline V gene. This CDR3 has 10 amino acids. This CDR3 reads CASGGAEAFF. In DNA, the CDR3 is TGTGCCAGCGGGGGGGCTGAAGCTTTCTTT.

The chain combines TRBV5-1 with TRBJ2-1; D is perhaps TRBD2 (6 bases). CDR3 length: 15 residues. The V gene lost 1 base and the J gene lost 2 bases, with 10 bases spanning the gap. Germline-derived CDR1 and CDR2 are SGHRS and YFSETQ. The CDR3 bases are TGCGCCAGCAGCTTGACCGGGGGAACCTACAATGAGCAGTTCTTC. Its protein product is CASSLTGGTYNEQFF.